The 18 T cell receptor beta chains below all came from one sample that was sequenced in a study of early T cells in non-severe SARS-CoV-2 infection. TCRdb re-derived calls from the 5' RACE reads in MiXCR, one entry per CDR3 protein. Of approximately 50,000 distinct CDR3 sequences in the sample, under 8.5% are singletons; the top ten hold about 4%. The sequenced material came from whole blood. These TCRs come from an adult who was a healthcare worker with PCR-confirmed SARS-CoV-2 infection or an uninfected control (not recorded which).

Ten or more counts support this clonotype. This sequence joins TRBV20-1 and TRBJ2-3, with D hard to call. Germline loops: CDR1 DFQATT, CDR2 SNEGSKA (reference sequence). Trimming cost V 1 base and J 4 bases, with 6 bases left between them. CDR3 length: 12 amino acids. CDR3 nucleotide sequence: TGCAGTGCTAGAGGGGAATCAGATACGCAGTATTTT. Translated, it gives CSARGESDTQYF.

V is TRBV20-1 and J is TRBJ2-2, with TRBD1 matching 10 bases. CDR3 length equals 15 residues. Germline V gene data show CDR1 as DFQATT and CDR2 as SNEGSKA (reference sequence). The V segment lost 6 bases and the J segment 3 bases; nucleotides outside the gene matches: 7. CDR3 DNA: TGCAGTGCAGAAGACAGGGGGCTGGACACCGGGGAGCTGTTTTTT. Amino acids: CSAEDRGLDTGELFF.

This clonotype was found many times. The chain employs TRBV29-1 and TRBJ2-1; D may correspond to TRBD1 or TRBD2 (6 bases each). The length of the CDR3 is 14 residues. The V and J ends lost 2 bases and 3 bases respectively, with 11 bases between them. Germline V gives CDR1 SQVTM, CDR2 ANQGSEA. The CDR3 DNA sequence: TGCAGCGTTGAACGAGGGGGGCTCTACAATGAGCAGTTCTTC. Its protein is CSVERGGLYNEQFF.

This clonotype came up a few times. The genes are TRBV4-1 and TRBJ2-7; TRBD2 agrees at 13 bases. With V trimmed by 4 bases and J by 5 bases, 14 bases remained unmatched. Per the germline V gene, CDR1 is MGHRA and CDR2 is YSYEKL. The CDR3 extends over 18 amino acids. This CDR3 reads CASSPIGGLAGARNEQYF. In DNA form, the CDR3 reads TGCGCCAGCAGCCCGATCGGCGGACTAGCGGGGGCGCGCAACGAGCAGTACTTC.

The CDR3 DNA reads TGTGCCAGCAGCTCTTCCGGGGCGTACAATGAGCAGTTCTTC. This encodes CASSSSGAYNEQFF. This chain links TRBV3-1 with TRBJ2-1; D assignment may be TRBD1 or TRBD2 (5 bases each). Germline CDR1 is LGHDT and CDR2 is YNNKEL (reference sequence). The CDR3 is 14 amino acids. V was shortened by 5 bases and J by 4 bases, with 12 bases between the two germline ends.

The chain uses TRBV19 and TRBJ2-3; D unclear. With 3 bases removed from V and 4 bases from J, the gap between germline ends came to 8 bases. From germline, CDR1 is LNHDA and CDR2 SQIVND (reference sequence). The length of the CDR3 is 13 residues. In nucleotides, the CDR3 is TGTGCCAGTAGTATTGGCCGCGCAGATACGCAGTATTTT. It translates to CASSIGRADTQYF. Drawing the rest from reference TRBV19 and TRBJ2-3, the complete variable domain is DGGITQSPKYLFRKEGQNVTLSCEQNLNHDAMYWYRQDPGQGLRLIYYSQIVNDFQKGDIAEGYSVSREKKESFPLTVTSAQKNPTAFYLCASSIGRADTQYFGPGTRLTVL.

In this sample, this clonotype turned up a few times. The chain uses TRBV18 and TRBJ1-2; maybe TRBD1 (5 bases). V was trimmed by 2 bases and J by 3 bases, leaving 13 bases between them. The CDR3 length is 15 residues. Germline CDR1 is KGHSH and CDR2 is LQKENI. CDR3 in amino acids: CASSPTVTDYYGYTF. The DNA for the CDR3 is TGTGCCAGCTCACCAACGGTGACAGATTACTATGGCTACACCTTC.

The chain couples TRBV10-3 to TRBJ2-7, with D possibly TRBD1 on 6 matching bases. The length of the CDR3 is 13 residues. The germline gives CDR1 ENHRY, CDR2 SYGVKD. V gave up 4 bases and J gave up 4 bases, with 11 bases separating them. The CDR3 spells CAISARQVYEQYF. The DNA for the CDR3 is TGTGCCATCAGTGCAAGACAGGTGTACGAGCAGTACTTC.

This rearrangement joins TRBV20-1 to TRBJ2-3, with unresolved D. In germline, CDR1 is DFQATT, CDR2 SNEGSKA (reference sequence). Between the trimmed V and J ends, which lost 3 bases and 1 base, there was a span of 2 bases. The CDR3 length is 11 residues. The CDR3 sequence: CSASGTDTQYF. The CDR3 nucleotides are TGCAGTGCTAGCGGCACAGATACGCAGTATTTT.

By share, this clonotype counts as medium-sized. The genes are TRBV12-5 and TRBJ2-1, with 8 nucleotides matching TRBD1. CDR1 LGHNT and CDR2 FRNRAP come from the germline V gene. CDR3 length equals 15 residues. V was pared by 6 bases and J by 3 bases, with 7 bases of the junction left unmatched. The CDR3 spells CASGTGTGDYNEQFF. The CDR3 DNA sequence: TGTGCTAGTGGAACCGGGACAGGCGACTACAATGAGCAGTTCTTC.

This chain links TRBV20-1 with TRBJ2-7, with 11 positions matching TRBD2. CDR3 length: 14 amino acids. Germline loops: CDR1 DFQATT, CDR2 SNEGSKA (reference sequence). The trim removed 6 bases at V and 5 bases at J, leaving 9 bases unmatched. The CDR3 DNA reads TGCAGTGCGACCCCGAGACTAGCGGGGAACGAGCAGTACTTC. Protein product: CSATPRLAGNEQYF.

This clonotype was detected ten times or more. This sequence joins TRBV5-1 and TRBJ1-2; tentatively, D is TRBD1 (5 bases). Germline V gene data show CDR1 as SGHRS and CDR2 as YFSETQ. V was trimmed by 0 bases and J by 4 bases, leaving 10 bases between them. The CDR3 sequence is 14 residues long. The DNA for the CDR3 is TGCGCCAGCAGCTTGGGGGACCGTTCCTATGGCTACACCTTC. It translates to CASSLGDRSYGYTF.

This rearrangement joins TRBV6-1 to TRBJ1-1, with D unclear. The ends were cut back, 4 bases at V and 1 base at J, with 7 bases in the middle. The CDR3 is 13 amino acids. Germline V gene sequence: CDR1 MNHNS, CDR2 SASEGT. The CDR3 bases are TGTGCCAGCAGTGCACAGCCGAACACTGAAGCTTTCTTT. The encoded protein is CASSAQPNTEAFF.

J is TRBJ1-2 and V is TRBV5-1; a possible D gene is TRBD1 (5 bases). This CDR3 spans 14 amino acids. Germline V gene lookup returns CDR1 SGHRS and CDR2 YFSETQ. Between the trimmed V and J ends, which lost 5 bases and 6 bases, there was a span of 17 bases. Written as DNA, the CDR3 is TGCGCCAGCAGTTCCTTAGGGACGGAAAATGGCTACACCTTC. Translating gives CASSSLGTENGYTF.

This clonotype was detected ten times or more. The rearrangement links TRBV12-3 or TRBV12-4 to TRBJ2-1, with 10 bases matching TRBD2. The V and J ends lost 7 bases and 5 bases, in that order; junction bases with no gene match: 8. CDR3 length: 15 residues. The CDR3 region has the DNA TGTGCCAGCACCCTAGCGGGAGCGGGCAACAATGAGCAGTTCTTC. Translated, it gives CASTLAGAGNNEQFF.

The rearrangement joins TRBV11-2 to TRBJ1-4, with 7 nucleotides matching TRBD1. V lost 8 bases, J lost 8 bases, and 14 bases stayed unmatched. Germline CDR1 SGHAT, CDR2 FQNNGV. This CDR3 is built from 15 residues. For the CDR3, the DNA is TGTGCCAGCGCCAACCTCCGGGACAGTCAAGAAAAACTGTTTTTT. It is translated as CASANLRDSQEKLFF.

The chain couples TRBV12-3 or TRBV12-4 to TRBJ2-7, with D possibly TRBD1 on 6 matching bases. Trimming cost V 6 bases and J 0 bases, with 9 bases left between them. CDR3 length: 13 residues. The CDR3 protein is CASRQGSSYEQYF. CDR3 nucleotide sequence: TGTGCCAGCAGGCAGGGGAGCTCCTACGAGCAGTACTTC.

This clonotype has ten or more counts. This chain joins TRBV12-5 and TRBJ2-2, with unresolved D. The germline CDR1 and CDR2 sequences are LGHNT and FRNRAP. CDR3 size: 16 residues. Between the trimmed V and J ends, which lost 0 bases and 3 bases, there was a span of 11 bases. CDR3 DNA sequence: TGTGCTAGTGGTTTGGTACCGGCAGTAGACACCGGGGAGCTGTTTTTT. It specifies CASGLVPAVDTGELFF.